Detailed here is one TCR beta chain. As yet, its antigen is unknown. These data come from a study of identifying expanded T cells in peripheral blood. The study, taken as a whole, reports: About 1.2 clones differed between technical replicates, versus 16.4 and 19 over time.

Some clones are missing from TCRdb's copy, which holds only in-frame ones; the method was immunoSEQ multiplex PCR. The sample has 60,000 to 70,000 clones; approximately 82% are singletons. During the collection period, no donor immune events like infections were recorded. The germline V gene encodes CDR1 SGHRS and CDR2 YFSETQ. The CDR3 covers 16 residues. V lost 4 bases to trimming and J lost 0 bases; unmatched junction nucleotides: 6. Sequencing was performed on blood. The rearrangement links TRBV5-1 to TRBJ1-3; 8 bases map to TRBD1. The source is a person between 18 and 75 years old in good health. In DNA, the CDR3 is TGCGCCAGCAGCAGAACAGGGGGGAGCTCTGGAAACACCATATATTTT. It specifies CASSRTGGSSGNTIYF. Supplemented by reference TRBV5-1 and TRBJ1-3, the full variable domain reads KAGVTQTPRYLIKTRGQQVTLSCSPISGHRSVSWYQQTPGQGLQFLFEYFSETQRNKGNFPGRFSGRQFSNSRSEMNVSTLELGDSALYLCASSRTGGSSGNTIYFGEGSWLTVV.